This TCR beta chain was sequenced in a study of blood T cell repertoires in COVID-19. On the study more broadly: The study drew acute and convalescent COVID-19 samples from the United States, Italy and Spain.

In this sample, this clone turned up a few times. In the original processing: Quantification of nucleated cells was approximated via reference gene primer amplification. Repertoires were generated with immunoSEQ multiplex PCR, while TCRdb's copy carries only in-frame clones and drops some. V and J calls and clone size are copied from that table; D and trimming were computed from the DNA. The sample shows 300,000 or so clones, 70% to 90% of them seen only once. The germline CDR1 and CDR2 sequences are SGHRS and YFSETQ. The length of the CDR3 is 16 residues. After removal of 4 bases from V and 1 base from J, the junction contained 8 bases not matched to a gene.

The sample consisted of peripheral blood. The receptor was isolated from a woman between 45 and 60 years old with active or convalescent COVID-19. The chain is built from TRBV5-1 and TRBJ1-1, with 9 bases fitting TRBD1. The CDR3 DNA reads as TGCGCCAGCAGCCAGAGGACAGGGGAGGAGAACACTGAAGCTTTCTTT. Residues: CASSQRTGEENTEAFF.